A selection of T cell receptor beta chains follows, all from one sample in a study of cytomegalovirus exposure and HLA in healthy donors. Repertoires were generated with immunoSEQ multiplex PCR, while TCRdb's copy carries only in-frame clones and drops some. In the table there are some 200,000 clones, roughly 80% of which are singletons. The sequencing sample was made of PBMCs. These receptors all stem from a man aged 35 to 55 in good health and CMV-seronegative. CDR3s include the opening cysteine and the closing phenylalanine or tryptophan. Fields, in order: J gene, D gene, clone size, V gene, CDR3 DNA, CDR3 protein. The D gene is left open where the match is weak. Only some rows state a clone size, as once, few, many or a class for expanded clones.

>TRBJ2-3|TRBD2|NA|TRBV9
TGTGCCAGCAGCGTCCTAGCGGGTGGGGGAGATACGCAGTATTTT
CASSVLAGGGDTQYF
>TRBJ1-1|TRBD1|NA|TRBV4-2
TGTGCCAGCAGCCAAGACAGGCGGACAGGGGGCACTGAAGCTTTCTTT
CASSQDRRTGGTEAFF
>TRBJ2-5|TRBD2|NA|TRBV4-1
TGCGCCAGCAGTCCCCGAGCGGGGGGTAACCAAGAGACCCAGTACTTC
CASSPRAGGNQETQYF
>TRBJ1-2|NA|NA|TRBV5-5
TGTGCCAGCAGCTTGGCAGGGGATCGTAACTATGGCTACACCTTC
CASSLAGDRNYGYTF
>TRBJ2-7|NA|NA|TRBV6-5
TGTGCCACCGCCCCCACCTTGAATCTAGCTTACGAGCAGTACTTC
CATAPTLNLAYEQYF
>TRBJ1-2|NA|NA|TRBV4-1
TGCGCCAGCAGCCAAGTCTATTCCCCGGGAATGGTATATGGCTACACCTTC
CASSQVYSPGMVYGYTF
>TRBJ2-2|TRBD2|NA|TRBV14
TGTGCCAGCAGCCAAGGACTAGCGGGAGCCACCGGGGAGCTGTTTTTT
CASSQGLAGATGELFF
>TRBJ2-7|TRBD1|once|TRBV5-1
TGCGCCAGCAGCACCGGGACAGGGAGCTACGAGCAGTACTTC
CASSTGTGSYEQYF
>TRBJ2-2|TRBD1|once|TRBV2
TGTGCCAGCAGTCCGAGAGGGGGCATGATGTTTTTT
CASSPRGGMMFF
>TRBJ1-1|NA|NA|TRBV2
TGTGCCAGCAGTGAGAGCTTCCCGTTCTTT
CASSESFPFF
>TRBJ2-5|TRBD2|NA|TRBV9
TGTGCCAGCAGCGTAGGGGGACTAGCGGGAGGGCCAGGGGAGACTCAGTACTTC
CASSVGGLAGGPGETQYF
>TRBJ1-6|NA|NA|TRBV5-1
TGCGCCAGCAGACCCCCTTCACCAGATAATTCACCCCTCCACTTT
CASRPPSPDNSPLHF
>TRBJ1-2|NA|NA|TRBV2
TGTGCCACCATCCGGTGGGGGGATGAAGTAGGTGGCTACACCTTC
CATIRWGDEVGGYTF
>TRBJ2-1|NA|NA|TRBV11-2
TGTGCCAGCAGAAAGAGCTCCTACAATGAGCAGTTCTTC
CASRKSSYNEQFF
>TRBJ2-7|TRBD2|NA|TRBV5-6
TGTGCCAGCAGCCCCGGGACTAGCGTCCTGTTCTCCTACGAGCAGTACTTC
CASSPGTSVLFSYEQYF
>TRBJ2-7|TRBD1|NA|TRBV7-2
TGTGCCAGCAGCTTCGACAGGGGCTACGAGCAGTACTTC
CASSFDRGYEQYF
>TRBJ2-6|NA|NA|TRBV23-1
TGCGCCAGCAGTCCAAAAGTACTCTCTGGGGCCAACGTCCTGACTTTC
CASSPKVLSGANVLTF
>TRBJ1-1|TRBD1|NA|TRBV9
TGTGCCAGCAGCGTAGTCACAGGGGGCATCGGCACTGAAGCTTTCTTT
CASSVVTGGIGTEAFF
>TRBJ2-3|TRBD1|NA|TRBV7-2
TGTGCCAGCAGTCGGATACAGGGGCGGGTAGATACGCAGTATTTT
CASSRIQGRVDTQYF
>TRBJ1-3|NA|once|TRBV19
TGTGCCACTATGACTGGTAGCTCTGGAAACACCATATATTTT
CATMTGSSGNTIYF
>TRBJ1-2|NA|NA|TRBV5-1
TGCGCCAGCAGCTTCGACGCAGGCTATGGCTACACCTTC
CASSFDAGYGYTF
>TRBJ1-2|NA|NA|TRBV16
TGTGCCAGCGGAGCCGCTGCTAACTATGGCTACACCTTC
CASGAAANYGYTF
>TRBJ2-1|NA|NA|TRBV29-1
TGCAGCGTTGAAGAGGGGGGATCCTACAATGAGCAGTTCTTC
CSVEEGGSYNEQFF
>TRBJ2-7|NA|few|TRBV5-6
TGTGCCAGCAGCTTAGGGGGCGAGCAGTACTTC
CASSLGGEQYF
>TRBJ2-5|TRBD1|few|TRBV14
TGTGCCAGCAGCCCCCGGACAGGGACGAACGACCAAGAGACCCAGTACTTC
CASSPRTGTNDQETQYF
>TRBJ2-3|TRBD2|NA|TRBV5-1
TGCGCCAGCATGACTAGCGGGGGCACAGATACGCAGTATTTT
CASMTSGGTDTQYF
>TRBJ2-1|TRBD1|NA|TRBV4-3
TGCGCCAGCAGCCAAGATTGGGGACAGTCTACCTACAATGAGCAGTTCTTC
CASSQDWGQSTYNEQFF
>TRBJ1-2|NA|NA|TRBV7-9
TGTGCCAGCAGCTCGACCCTGGGAGGGGACTACACCTTC
CASSSTLGGDYTF
>TRBJ2-7|NA|NA|TRBV7-2
TGTGCCAGCAGCTTAGATGGGGGGAGGTACGAGCAGTACTTC
CASSLDGGRYEQYF
>TRBJ2-7|TRBD2|NA|TRBV4-1
TGCGCCAGCAGCCAACTCCTGGGACTAGCGGAGCGATACGAGCAGTACTTC
CASSQLLGLAERYEQYF
>TRBJ2-3|TRBD1|few|TRBV9
TGTGCCAGCTCCGATGCTGCAGGGGGTACGCAGTATTTT
CASSDAAGGTQYF
>TRBJ2-5|TRBD2|NA|TRBV4-3
TGCGCCAGCAGCCAAGAATATAGCGGGCGCCAGACCCAGTACTTC
CASSQEYSGRQTQYF
>TRBJ2-1|NA|NA|TRBV18
TGTGCCAGCTCACCCGGCGGCTACAATGAGCAGTTCTTC
CASSPGGYNEQFF
>TRBJ2-7|TRBD1|NA|TRBV5-1
TGCGCCAGCAGCCAGGACCGGGACAGGGTCGGGGAGCAGTACTTC
CASSQDRDRVGEQYF
>TRBJ2-7|NA|NA|TRBV27
TGTGCCAGCAGTACACAGGGATATGGCCCCTACGAGCAGTACTTC
CASSTQGYGPYEQYF
>TRBJ2-5|TRBD1|NA|TRBV27
TGTGCCAGCAGTATCTGGACAGGGGGAACGGGTGAGCAGTACTTC
CASSIWTGGTGEQYF
>TRBJ2-2|TRBD1|NA|TRBV19
TGTGCCAGTATGGGACAGGGGGCGAGGGGGGAGCTGTTTTTT
CASMGQGARGELFF
>TRBJ1-5|TRBD1|NA|TRBV28
TGTGCTAGCAGGGGGCAGTGGGGATTGATAGGCAATCAGCCCCAGCATTTT
CASRGQWGLIGNQPQHF
>TRBJ1-5|NA|NA|TRBV7-2
TGTGCCAGCAGCTTGGGAGATTATAGCAATCAGCCCCAGCATTTT
CASSLGDYSNQPQHF
>TRBJ1-2|NA|NA|TRBV7-3
TGTGCCAGCAGCTTACCCAGTACTAACTATGGCTACACCTTC
CASSLPSTNYGYTF
>TRBJ2-1|TRBD2|NA|TRBV7-2
TGTGCCAGCAGCTCATGGGGGGGTCCTGAGCAGTTCTTC
CASSSWGGPEQFF
>TRBJ1-3|TRBD1|NA|TRBV9
TGTGCCAGCAGCCCAAGCCAGGGGGCTGGAAACACCATATATTTT
CASSPSQGAGNTIYF
>TRBJ2-3|TRBD2|NA|TRBV2
TGTGCCAGCAATCTAGCGGGGGAGACAGATACGCAGTATTTT
CASNLAGETDTQYF
>TRBJ2-2|NA|few|TRBV7-9
TGTGCCAGCAGCTTACCGACGGCCTTGCGCGGGCTGTTTTTT
CASSLPTALRGLFF
>TRBJ1-1|NA|NA|TRBV6-6
TGTGCCAGCAGACGCCTCGAGGGAATCGCTGAAGCTTTCTTT
CASRRLEGIAEAFF